This T cell receptor (beta chain) was captured by sequencing in a study of T cells in Graves' hyperthyroidism and ophthalmopathy. Using RNA transcripts as the source, TCR beta CDR3 regions were amplified. Researchers ran a first-round RT-PCR on the TCR CDR3 using the HTBI primer set. Each CDR3 protein gets one entry after TCRdb re-called the multiplex PCR reads with MiXCR. The table has 660,000 or so distinct CDR3 sequences, about 45% seen once. The germline V gene has CDR1 SGHRS and CDR2 YFSETQ. The CDR3 sequence is 15 residues long. Trimming cost V 4 bases and J 7 bases; bases outside gene matches: 8. In its sample, this clonotype was seen a few times. What it binds is unknown. Study conclusions and caveats: Ophthalmopathy and stable hyperthyroidism were separated by a 13 V-J model. Among thyroid clonotypes expanded above 0.001, most also appeared in blood.

Patients showing uncontrolled infection, other autoimmune disease, pregnancy or lactation were ineligible. Diagnoses used clinical symptoms, serum thyroxine and TRAb, thyroid ultrasound and orbital computed tomography. The sample was peripheral blood or thyroid tissue (not recorded which). This receptor was obtained from an adult man with Graves' disease, either hyperthyroidism or ophthalmopathy (not recorded which). The chain carries TRBV5-1 and TRBJ2-2, with 9 bases identical to TRBD2. The CDR3 DNA reads TGCGCCAGCAGCGCCACGGGACTAGCCGGCGGGGAGCTGTTTTTT. This gives the protein CASSATGLAGGELFF.